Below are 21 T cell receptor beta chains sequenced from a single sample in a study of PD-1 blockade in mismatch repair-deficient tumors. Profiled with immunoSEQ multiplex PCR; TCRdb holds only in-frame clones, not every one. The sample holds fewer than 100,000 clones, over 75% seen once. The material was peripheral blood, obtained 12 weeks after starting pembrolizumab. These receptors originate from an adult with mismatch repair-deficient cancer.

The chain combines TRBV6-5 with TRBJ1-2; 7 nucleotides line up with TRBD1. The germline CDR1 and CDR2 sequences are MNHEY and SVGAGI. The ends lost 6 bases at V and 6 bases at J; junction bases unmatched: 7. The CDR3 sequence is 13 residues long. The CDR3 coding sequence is TGTGCCAGCAGCCTCGACAGGGTGCATGGCTACACCTTC. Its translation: CASSLDRVHGYTF.

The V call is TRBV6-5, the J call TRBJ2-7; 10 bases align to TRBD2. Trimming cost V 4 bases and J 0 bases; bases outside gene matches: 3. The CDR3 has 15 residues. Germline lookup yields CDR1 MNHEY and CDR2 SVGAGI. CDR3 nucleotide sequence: TGTGCCAGCAGTTTAATAGCGGGGGGCTCCTACGAGCAGTACTTC. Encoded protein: CASSLIAGGSYEQYF.

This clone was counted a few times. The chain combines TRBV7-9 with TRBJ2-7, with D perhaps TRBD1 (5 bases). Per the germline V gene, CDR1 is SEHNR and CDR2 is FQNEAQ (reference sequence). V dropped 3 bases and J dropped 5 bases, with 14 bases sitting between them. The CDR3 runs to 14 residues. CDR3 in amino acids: CASSFFQGVNEQYF. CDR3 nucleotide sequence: TGTGCCAGCAGCTTTTTTCAGGGTGTGAACGAGCAGTACTTC.

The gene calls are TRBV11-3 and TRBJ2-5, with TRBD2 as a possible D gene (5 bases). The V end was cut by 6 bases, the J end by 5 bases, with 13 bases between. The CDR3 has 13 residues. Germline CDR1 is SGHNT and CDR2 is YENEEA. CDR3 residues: CASRPGLEETQYF. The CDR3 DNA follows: TGTGCCAGCAGACCCGGACTGGAGGAGACCCAGTACTTC.

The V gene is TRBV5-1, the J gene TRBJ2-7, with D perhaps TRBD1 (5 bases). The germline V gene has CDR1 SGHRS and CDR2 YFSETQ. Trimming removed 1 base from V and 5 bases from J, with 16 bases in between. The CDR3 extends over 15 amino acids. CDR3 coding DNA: TGCGCCAGCAGCTTGCCGACAGAGAGAAAGGACGAGCAGTACTTC. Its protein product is CASSLPTERKDEQYF.

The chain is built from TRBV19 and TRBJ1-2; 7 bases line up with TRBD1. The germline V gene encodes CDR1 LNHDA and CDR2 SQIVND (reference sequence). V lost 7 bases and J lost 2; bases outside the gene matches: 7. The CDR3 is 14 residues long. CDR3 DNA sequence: TGTGCCAGTACCTCCTCGGACAGGAACTATGGCTACACCTTC. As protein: CASTSSDRNYGYTF.

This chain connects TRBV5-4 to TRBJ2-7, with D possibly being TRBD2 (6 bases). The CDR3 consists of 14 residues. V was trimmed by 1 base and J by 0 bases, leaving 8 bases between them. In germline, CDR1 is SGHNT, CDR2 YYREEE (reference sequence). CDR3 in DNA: TGTGCCAGCAGCTTGTCTAGCGCCTCCTACGAGCAGTACTTC. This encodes CASSLSSASYEQYF.

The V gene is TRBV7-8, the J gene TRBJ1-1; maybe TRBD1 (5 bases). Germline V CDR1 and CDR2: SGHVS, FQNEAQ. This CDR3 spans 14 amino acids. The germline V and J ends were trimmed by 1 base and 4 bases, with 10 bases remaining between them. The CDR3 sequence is CASSLVQGSTEAFF. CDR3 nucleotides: TGTGCCAGCAGCTTAGTGCAGGGAAGCACTGAAGCTTTCTTT.

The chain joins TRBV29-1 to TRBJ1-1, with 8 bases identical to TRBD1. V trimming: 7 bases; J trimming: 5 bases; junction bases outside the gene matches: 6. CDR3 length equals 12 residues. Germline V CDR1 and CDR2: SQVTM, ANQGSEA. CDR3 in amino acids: CSGQGSETEAFF. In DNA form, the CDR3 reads TGCAGCGGACAGGGGAGTGAGACTGAAGCTTTCTTT.

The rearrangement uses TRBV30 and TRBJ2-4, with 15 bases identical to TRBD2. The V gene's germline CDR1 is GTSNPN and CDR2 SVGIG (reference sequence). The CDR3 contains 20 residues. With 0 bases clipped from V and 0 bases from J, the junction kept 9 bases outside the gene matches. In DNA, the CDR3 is TGTGCCTGGAGTGTAAGGAGGGGACTAGCGGGAGGCCTAGCCAAAAACATTCAGTACTTC. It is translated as CAWSVRRGLAGGLAKNIQYF.

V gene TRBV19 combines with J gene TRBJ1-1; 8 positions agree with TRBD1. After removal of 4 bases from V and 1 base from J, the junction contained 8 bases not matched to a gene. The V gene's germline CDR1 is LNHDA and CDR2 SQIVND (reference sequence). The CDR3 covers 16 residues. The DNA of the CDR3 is TGTGCCAGTAGTACACCAAGACAGGGGTGGAACACTGAAGCTTTCTTT. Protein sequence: CASSTPRQGWNTEAFF.

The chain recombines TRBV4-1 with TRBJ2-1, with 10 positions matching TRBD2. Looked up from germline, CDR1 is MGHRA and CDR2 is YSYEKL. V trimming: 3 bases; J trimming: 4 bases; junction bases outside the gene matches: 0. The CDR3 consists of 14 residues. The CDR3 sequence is CASSQGLAYNEQFF. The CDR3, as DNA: TGCGCCAGCAGCCAGGGACTAGCGTACAATGAGCAGTTCTTC.

CDR3 nucleotide sequence: TGTGCCAGCAGCCCGAAGGGGCTGAACATTCAGTACTTC. Amino acid sequence: CASSPKGLNIQYF. The V and J genes are TRBV7-3 and TRBJ2-4; D perhaps matches TRBD1 (5 bases). Germline V CDR1 and CDR2: SGHTA, FQGTGA. This CDR3 is built from 13 residues. Trimming stripped 5 bases from V and 7 bases from J, with 12 bases between.

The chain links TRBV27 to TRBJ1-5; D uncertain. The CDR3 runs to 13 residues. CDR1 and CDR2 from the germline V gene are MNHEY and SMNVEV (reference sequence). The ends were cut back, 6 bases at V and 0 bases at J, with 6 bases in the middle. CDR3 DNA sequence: TGTGCCAGCAGGACCTATAGCAATCAGCCCCAGCATTTT. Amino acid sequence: CASRTYSNQPQHF.

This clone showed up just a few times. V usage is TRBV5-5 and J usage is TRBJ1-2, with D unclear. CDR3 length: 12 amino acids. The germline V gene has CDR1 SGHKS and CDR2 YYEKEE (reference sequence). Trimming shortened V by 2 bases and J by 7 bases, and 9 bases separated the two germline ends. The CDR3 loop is CASSFEGSGYTF. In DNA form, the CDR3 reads TGTGCCAGCAGCTTCGAGGGAAGTGGCTACACCTTC.

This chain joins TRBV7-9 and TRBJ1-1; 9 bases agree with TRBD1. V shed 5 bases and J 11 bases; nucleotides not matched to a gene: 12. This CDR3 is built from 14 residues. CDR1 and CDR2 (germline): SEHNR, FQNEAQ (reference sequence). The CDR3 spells CASSPTGGSKTAFF. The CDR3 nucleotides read TGTGCCAGCAGCCCTACAGGGGGCAGTAAAACTGCTTTCTTT.

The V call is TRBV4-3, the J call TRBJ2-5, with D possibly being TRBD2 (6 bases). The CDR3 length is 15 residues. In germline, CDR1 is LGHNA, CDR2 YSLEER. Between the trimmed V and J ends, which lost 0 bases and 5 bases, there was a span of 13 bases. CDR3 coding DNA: TGCGCCAGCAGCCAAGATGCGGGGCCTCGGGAGACCCAGTACTTC. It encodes CASSQDAGPRETQYF.

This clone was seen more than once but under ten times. CDR3: CASSLVLWYGANVLTF. The DNA of the CDR3 is TGTGCCAGCAGCTTAGTACTGTGGTACGGGGCCAACGTCCTGACTTTC. The J gene is TRBJ2-6, the V gene TRBV7-2; D gene ambiguous. V lost 1 base and J 4 bases, leaving 11 bases between the germline ends. In germline, CDR1 is SGHTA, CDR2 FQGNSA. This CDR3 comprises 16 residues.

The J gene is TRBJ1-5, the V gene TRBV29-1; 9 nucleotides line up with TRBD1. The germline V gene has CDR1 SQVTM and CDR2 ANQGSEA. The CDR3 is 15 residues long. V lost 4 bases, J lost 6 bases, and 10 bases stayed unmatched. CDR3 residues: CSVGAPGQGGQPQHF. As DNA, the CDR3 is TGCAGCGTTGGGGCCCCGGGACAGGGAGGTCAGCCCCAGCATTTT. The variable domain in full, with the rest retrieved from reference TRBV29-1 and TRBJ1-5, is SAVISQKPSRDICQRGTSLTIQCQVDSQVTMMFWYRQQPGQSLTLIATANQGSEATYESGFVIDKFPISRPNLTFSTLTVSNMSPEDSSIYLCSVGAPGQGGQPQHFGDGTRLSIL.

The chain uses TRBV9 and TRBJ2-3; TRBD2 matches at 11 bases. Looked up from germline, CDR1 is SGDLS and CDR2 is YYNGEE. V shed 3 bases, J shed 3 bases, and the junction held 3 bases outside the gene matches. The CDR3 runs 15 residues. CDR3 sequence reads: CASSAGTSGTDTQYF. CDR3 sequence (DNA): TGTGCCAGCAGCGCCGGGACTAGCGGTACAGATACGCAGTATTTT.

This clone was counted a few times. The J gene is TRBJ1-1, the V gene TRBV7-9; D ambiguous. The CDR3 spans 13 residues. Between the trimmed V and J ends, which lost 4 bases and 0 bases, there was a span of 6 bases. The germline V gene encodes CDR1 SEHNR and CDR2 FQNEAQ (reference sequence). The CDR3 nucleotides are TGTGCCAGCAGCTGGACGGTGAACACTGAAGCTTTCTTT. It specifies CASSWTVNTEAFF.